This TCR beta chain is from a study of early T cells in non-severe SARS-CoV-2 infection. Looking at the study overall: Sequencing of bulk RNA from unsorted whole blood was done, without chain pairing.

Study-level points and caveats: The study's VDJdb matching favored anti-spike CD8 responses and missed private and CD4 specificities.

This clonotype has ten or more counts. As yet, its antigen is unknown. Researchers tagged individual cDNA molecules with unique molecular identifiers. TCRdb used MiXCR to reprocess the 5' RACE reads, holding one entry per CDR3 protein. The sample records around 70,000 distinct CDR3 sequences, 10% to 15% being singletons. Germline CDR1 SGHKS, CDR2 YYEKEE (reference sequence). CDR3 length equals 13 residues. The ends were cut back, 5 bases at V and 3 bases at J, with 11 bases in the middle. The chain has TRBV5-5 and TRBJ1-2; no reliable D call. The clonotype originates from an adult who was a healthcare worker with PCR-confirmed SARS-CoV-2 infection or an uninfected control (not recorded which). The sequencing sample was made of whole blood. CDR3 DNA sequence: TGTGCCAGCAGATTTGATCCTTACTATGGCTACACCTTC. It specifies CASRFDPYYGYTF.